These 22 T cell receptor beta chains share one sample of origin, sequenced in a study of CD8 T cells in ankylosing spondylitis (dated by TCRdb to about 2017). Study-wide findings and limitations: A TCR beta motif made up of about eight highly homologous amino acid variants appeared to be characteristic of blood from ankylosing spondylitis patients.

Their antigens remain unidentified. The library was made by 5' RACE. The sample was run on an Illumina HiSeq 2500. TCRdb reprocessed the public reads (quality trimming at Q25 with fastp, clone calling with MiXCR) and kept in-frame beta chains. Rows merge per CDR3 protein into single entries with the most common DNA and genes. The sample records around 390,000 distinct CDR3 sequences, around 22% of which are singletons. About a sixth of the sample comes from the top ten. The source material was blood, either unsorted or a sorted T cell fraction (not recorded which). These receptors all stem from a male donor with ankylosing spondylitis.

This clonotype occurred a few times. CDR3 coding DNA: TGTGCCAGCAGCCGACCGGGGGAGAGTTTGGGAAAAGAGACCCAGTACTTC. The encoded protein is CASSRPGESLGKETQYF. The chain joins TRBV7-2 to TRBJ2-5; D perhaps matches TRBD2 (6 bases). The ends were cut back, 5 bases at V and 3 bases at J, with 22 bases in the middle. Looked up from germline, CDR1 is SGHTA and CDR2 is FQGNSA. The CDR3 sequence is 17 residues long.

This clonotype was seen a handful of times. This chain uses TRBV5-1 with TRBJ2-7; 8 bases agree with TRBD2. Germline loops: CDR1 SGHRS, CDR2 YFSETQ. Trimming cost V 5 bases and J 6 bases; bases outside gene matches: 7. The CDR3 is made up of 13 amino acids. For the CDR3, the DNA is TGCGCCAGCAGACCAGCGGGAGCAGGCGAGCAGTACTTC. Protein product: CASRPAGAGEQYF.

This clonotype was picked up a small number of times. The CDR3 here is CASTLDGYSNQPQHF. CDR3 sequence (DNA): TGTGCCAGCACCTTAGACGGCTATAGCAATCAGCCCCAGCATTTT. The V gene is TRBV12-3 or TRBV12-4, the J gene TRBJ1-5; D unresolved. The CDR3 covers 15 residues. V was clipped by 7 bases and J by 0 bases, with 13 bases between them.

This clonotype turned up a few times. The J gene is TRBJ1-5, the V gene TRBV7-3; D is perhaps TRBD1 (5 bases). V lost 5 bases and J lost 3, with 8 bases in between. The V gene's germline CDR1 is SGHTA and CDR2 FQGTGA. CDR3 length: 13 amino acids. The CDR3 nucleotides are TGTGCCAGCAGCCGACAGCCCAATCAGCCCCAGCATTTT. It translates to CASSRQPNQPQHF.

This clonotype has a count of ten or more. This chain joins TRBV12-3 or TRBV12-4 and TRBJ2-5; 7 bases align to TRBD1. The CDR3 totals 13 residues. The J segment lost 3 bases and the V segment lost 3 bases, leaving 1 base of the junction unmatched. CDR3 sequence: CASSFRGKETQYF. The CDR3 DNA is TGTGCCAGCAGTTTCAGGGGGAAAGAGACCCAGTACTTC.

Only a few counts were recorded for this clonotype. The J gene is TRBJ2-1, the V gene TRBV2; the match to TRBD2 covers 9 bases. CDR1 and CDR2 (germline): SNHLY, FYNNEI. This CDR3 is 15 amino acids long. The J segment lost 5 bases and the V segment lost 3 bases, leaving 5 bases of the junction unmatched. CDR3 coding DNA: TGTGCCAGCAGTGAGCGGGGGGGGAGAAACAATGAGCAGTTCTTC. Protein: CASSERGGRNNEQFF.

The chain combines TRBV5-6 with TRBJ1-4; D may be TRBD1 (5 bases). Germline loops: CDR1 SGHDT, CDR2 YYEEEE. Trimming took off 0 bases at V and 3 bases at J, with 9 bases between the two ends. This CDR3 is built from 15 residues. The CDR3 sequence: CASSLGQGANEKLFF. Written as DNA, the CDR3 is TGTGCCAGCAGCTTGGGGCAGGGTGCTAATGAAAAACTGTTTTTT.

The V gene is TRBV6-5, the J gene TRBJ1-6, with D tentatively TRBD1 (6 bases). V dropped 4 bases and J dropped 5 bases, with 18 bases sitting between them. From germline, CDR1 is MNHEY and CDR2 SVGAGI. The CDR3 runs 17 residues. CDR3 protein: CASSSYWGGGDNSPLHF. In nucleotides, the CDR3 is TGTGCCAGCAGTTCCTATTGGGGAGGGGGGGATAATTCACCCCTCCACTTT.

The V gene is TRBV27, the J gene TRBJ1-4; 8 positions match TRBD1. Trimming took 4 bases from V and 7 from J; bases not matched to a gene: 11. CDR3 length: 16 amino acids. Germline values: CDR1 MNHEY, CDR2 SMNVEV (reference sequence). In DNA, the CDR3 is TGTGCCAGCAGTTCCGATGGGCCCACAGGGGGTGAAAAACTGTTTTTT. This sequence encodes CASSSDGPTGGEKLFF.

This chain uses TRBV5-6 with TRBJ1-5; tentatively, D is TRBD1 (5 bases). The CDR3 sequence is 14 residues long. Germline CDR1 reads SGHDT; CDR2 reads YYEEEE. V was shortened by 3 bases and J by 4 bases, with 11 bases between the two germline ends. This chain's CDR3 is CASSSIRGNQPQHF. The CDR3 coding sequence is TGTGCCAGCAGCTCTATTAGGGGAAATCAGCCCCAGCATTTT.

CDR3 residues: CASSPGTSGRKETQYF. CDR3 DNA: TGTGCCAGCTCACCCGGGACTAGCGGGAGAAAAGAGACCCAGTACTTC. The chain joins TRBV18 to TRBJ2-5, with 14 nucleotides matching TRBD2. Germline values: CDR1 KGHSH, CDR2 LQKENI. Trimming took 3 bases from V and 3 from J; bases not matched to a gene: 3. CDR3 length: 16 residues.

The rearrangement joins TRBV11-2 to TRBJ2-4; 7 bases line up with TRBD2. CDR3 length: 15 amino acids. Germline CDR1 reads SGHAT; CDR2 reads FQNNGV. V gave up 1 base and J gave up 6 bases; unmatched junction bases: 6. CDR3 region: CASSLGLGGVNIQYF. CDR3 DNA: TGTGCCAGCAGCTTAGGTTTGGGGGGGGTAAACATTCAGTACTTC.

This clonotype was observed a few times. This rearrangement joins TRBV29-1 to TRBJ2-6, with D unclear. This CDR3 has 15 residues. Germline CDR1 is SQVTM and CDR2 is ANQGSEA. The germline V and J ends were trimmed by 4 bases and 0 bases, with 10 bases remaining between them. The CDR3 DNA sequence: TGCAGCGTTGGGAAGGATACCTCTGGGGCCAACGTCCTGACTTTC. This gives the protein CSVGKDTSGANVLTF.

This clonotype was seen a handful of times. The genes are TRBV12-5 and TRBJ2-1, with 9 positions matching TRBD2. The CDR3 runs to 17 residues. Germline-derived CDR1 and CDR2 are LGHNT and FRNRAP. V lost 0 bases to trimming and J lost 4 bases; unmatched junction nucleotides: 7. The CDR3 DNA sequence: TGTGCTAGTGGTTTGGTTAGACCTAGCGGGGTATACAATGAGCAGTTCTTC. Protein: CASGLVRPSGVYNEQFF.

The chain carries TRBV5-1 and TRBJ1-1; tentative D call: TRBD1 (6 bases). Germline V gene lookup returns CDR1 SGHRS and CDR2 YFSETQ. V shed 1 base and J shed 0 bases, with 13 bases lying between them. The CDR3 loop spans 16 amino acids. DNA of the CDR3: TGCGCCAGCAGCTTGTCCCGGACAGCGGTGAACACTGAAGCTTTCTTT. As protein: CASSLSRTAVNTEAFF.

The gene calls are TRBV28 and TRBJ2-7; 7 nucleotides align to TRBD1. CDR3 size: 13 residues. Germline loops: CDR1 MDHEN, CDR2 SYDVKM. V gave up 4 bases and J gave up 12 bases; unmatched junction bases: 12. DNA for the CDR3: TGTGCCAGCAGTTCCACGGACAGGTGGGTCCTGTACTTC. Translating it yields CASSSTDRWVLYF.

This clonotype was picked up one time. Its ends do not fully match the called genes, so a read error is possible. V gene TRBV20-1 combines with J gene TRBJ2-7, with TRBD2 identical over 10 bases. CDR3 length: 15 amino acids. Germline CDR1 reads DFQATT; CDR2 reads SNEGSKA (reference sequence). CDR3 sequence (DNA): TGCTGTGCACCCTTAGCGGGAGGCCTCTCCTACGAGCAGTACTTC. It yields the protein CCAPLAGGLSYEQYF.

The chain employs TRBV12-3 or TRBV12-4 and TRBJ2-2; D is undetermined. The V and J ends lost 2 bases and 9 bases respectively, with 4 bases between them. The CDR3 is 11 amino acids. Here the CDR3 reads CASSLPRELFF. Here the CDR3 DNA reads TGTGCCAGCAGTTTACCGAGGGAGCTGTTTTTT.

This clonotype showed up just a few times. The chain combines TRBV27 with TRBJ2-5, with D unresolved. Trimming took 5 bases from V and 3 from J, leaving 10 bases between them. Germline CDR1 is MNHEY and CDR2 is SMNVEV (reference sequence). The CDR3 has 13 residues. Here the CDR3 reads CASSRRREETQYF. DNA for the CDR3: TGTGCCAGCAGTCGGCGCAGAGAAGAGACCCAGTACTTC.

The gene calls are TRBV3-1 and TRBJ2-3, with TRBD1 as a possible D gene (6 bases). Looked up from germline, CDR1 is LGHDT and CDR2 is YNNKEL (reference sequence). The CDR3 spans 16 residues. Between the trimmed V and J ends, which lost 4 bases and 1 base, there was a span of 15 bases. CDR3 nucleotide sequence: TGTGCCAGCAGCCCGACCGGGACATTAGGCACAGATACGCAGTATTTT. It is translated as CASSPTGTLGTDTQYF.

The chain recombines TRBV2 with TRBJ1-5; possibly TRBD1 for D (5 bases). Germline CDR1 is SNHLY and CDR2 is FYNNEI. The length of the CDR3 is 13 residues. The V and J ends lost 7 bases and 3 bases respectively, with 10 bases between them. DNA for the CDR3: TGTGCCAGCAATCGGGGGGACAATCAGCCCCAGCATTTT. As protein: CASNRGDNQPQHF.

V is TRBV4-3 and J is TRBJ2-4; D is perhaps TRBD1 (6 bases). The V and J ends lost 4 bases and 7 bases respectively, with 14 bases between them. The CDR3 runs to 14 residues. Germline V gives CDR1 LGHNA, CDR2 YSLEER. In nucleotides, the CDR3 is TGCGCCAGCAGCCCAACACCAGGGGCGAACATTCAGTACTTC. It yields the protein CASSPTPGANIQYF.